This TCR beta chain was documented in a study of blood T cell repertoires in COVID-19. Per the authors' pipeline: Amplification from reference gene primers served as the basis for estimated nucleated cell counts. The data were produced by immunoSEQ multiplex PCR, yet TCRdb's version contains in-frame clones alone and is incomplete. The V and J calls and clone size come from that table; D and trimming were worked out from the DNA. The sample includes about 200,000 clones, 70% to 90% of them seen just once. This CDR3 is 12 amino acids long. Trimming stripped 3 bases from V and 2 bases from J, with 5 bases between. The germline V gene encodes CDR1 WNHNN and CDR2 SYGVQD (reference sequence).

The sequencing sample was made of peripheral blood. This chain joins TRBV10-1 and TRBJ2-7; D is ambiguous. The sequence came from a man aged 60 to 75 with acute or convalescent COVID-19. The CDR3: CASSDRAYEQYF. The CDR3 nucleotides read TGCGCCAGCAGTGATCGGGCCTACGAGCAGTACTTC.